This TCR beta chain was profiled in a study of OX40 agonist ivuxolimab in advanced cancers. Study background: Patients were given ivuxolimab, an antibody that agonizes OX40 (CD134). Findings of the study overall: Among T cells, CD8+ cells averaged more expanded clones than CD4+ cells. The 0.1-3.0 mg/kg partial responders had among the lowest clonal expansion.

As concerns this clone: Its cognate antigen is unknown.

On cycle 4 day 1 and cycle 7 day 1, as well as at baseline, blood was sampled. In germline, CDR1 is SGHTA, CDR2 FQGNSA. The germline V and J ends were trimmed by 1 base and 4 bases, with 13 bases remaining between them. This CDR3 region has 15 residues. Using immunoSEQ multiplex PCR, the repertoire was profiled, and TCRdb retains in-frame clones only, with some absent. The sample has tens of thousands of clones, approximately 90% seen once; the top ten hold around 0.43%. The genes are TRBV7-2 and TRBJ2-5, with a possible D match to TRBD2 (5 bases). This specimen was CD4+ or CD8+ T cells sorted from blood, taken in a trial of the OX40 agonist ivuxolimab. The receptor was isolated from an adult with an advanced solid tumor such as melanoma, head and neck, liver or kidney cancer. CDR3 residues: CASSLDVGTRETQYF. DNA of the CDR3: TGTGCCAGCAGCTTAGACGTGGGAACTAGAGAGACCCAGTACTTC.